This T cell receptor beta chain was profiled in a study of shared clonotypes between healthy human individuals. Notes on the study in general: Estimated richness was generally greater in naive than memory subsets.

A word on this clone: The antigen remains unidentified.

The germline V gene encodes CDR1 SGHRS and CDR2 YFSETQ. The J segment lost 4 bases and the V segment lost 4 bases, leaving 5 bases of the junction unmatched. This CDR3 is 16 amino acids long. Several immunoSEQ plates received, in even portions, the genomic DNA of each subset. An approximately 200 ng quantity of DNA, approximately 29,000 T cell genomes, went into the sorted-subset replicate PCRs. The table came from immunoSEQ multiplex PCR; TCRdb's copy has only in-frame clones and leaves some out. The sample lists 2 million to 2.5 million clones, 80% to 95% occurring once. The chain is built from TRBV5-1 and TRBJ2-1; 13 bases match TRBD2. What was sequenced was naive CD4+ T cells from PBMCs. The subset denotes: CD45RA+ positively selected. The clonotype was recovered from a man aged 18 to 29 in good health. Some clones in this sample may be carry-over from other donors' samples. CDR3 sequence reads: CASSKTSGRTYNEQFF. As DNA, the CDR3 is TGCGCCAGCAGCAAGACTAGCGGGAGGACTTACAATGAGCAGTTCTTC.